Listed below are T cell receptor beta chains from one sample, sequenced in a study of cytomegalovirus exposure and HLA in healthy donors. Clones were read by immunoSEQ multiplex PCR, and TCRdb kept only the in-frame ones, dropping some. The sample includes approximately 150,000 clones, about three quarters of them seen just once. The sequencing input was PBMCs. The source is a young man in good health and CMV-seropositive. The CDR3 runs from the conserved cysteine through the conserved F or W. The order of the fields is J gene, V gene, clone size, D gene, CDR3 DNA, CDR3 protein. The D gene is left open where the match is weak. Part of the rows lack a size; the others show once, few, many or a class for expanded clones.

j_call: TRBJ2-1; v_call: TRBV11-2; clone_size: NA; d_call: TRBD2; cdr3_nt: TGTGCAACCGGGATCGGGAGGGGCGCCTACAATGAGCAGTTCTTC; cdr3_aa: CATGIGRGAYNEQFF
j_call: TRBJ2-5; v_call: TRBV6-1; clone_size: once; d_call: NA; cdr3_nt: TGTGCCAGCAGTGAACAAAAAGAGACCCAGTACTTC; cdr3_aa: CASSEQKETQYF
j_call: TRBJ1-6; v_call: TRBV30; clone_size: NA; d_call: TRBD1; cdr3_nt: TGTGCCTGGACGCGGGACAGGGACTCACCCCTCCACTTT; cdr3_aa: CAWTRDRDSPLHF
j_call: TRBJ1-5; v_call: TRBV30; clone_size: few; d_call: NA; cdr3_nt: TGTGCCTGGCGTAAAGGGGAGGGACCTCACCCCCAGCATTTT; cdr3_aa: CAWRKGEGPHPQHF
j_call: TRBJ2-7; v_call: TRBV12-5; clone_size: NA; d_call: TRBD2; cdr3_nt: TGTGCTAGTGGTTCCGGGGGAGCGGGAGGCAACGAGCAGTACTTC; cdr3_aa: CASGSGGAGGNEQYF
j_call: TRBJ2-1; v_call: TRBV7-7; clone_size: few; d_call: NA; cdr3_nt: TGTGCTAGCAGCTTATCTGCGGTGGTCAATGAGCAGTTCTTC; cdr3_aa: CASSLSAVVNEQFF
j_call: TRBJ2-1; v_call: TRBV18; clone_size: once; d_call: NA; cdr3_nt: TGTGCCAGCTCACCAGGGCGTAATGAGCAGTTCTTC; cdr3_aa: CASSPGRNEQFF
j_call: TRBJ2-2; v_call: TRBV7-3; clone_size: NA; d_call: NA; cdr3_nt: TGTGCCAGCAGCTTGCAGTACGGGGACGGGGAGCTGTTTTTT; cdr3_aa: CASSLQYGDGELFF
j_call: TRBJ2-2; v_call: TRBV7-2; clone_size: NA; d_call: NA; cdr3_nt: TGTGCCAGCAGCTTAGAGTCTAGCTTAGCCGGGGAGCTGTTTTTT; cdr3_aa: CASSLESSLAGELFF
j_call: TRBJ2-7; v_call: TRBV6-5; clone_size: NA; d_call: TRBD2; cdr3_nt: TGTGCCAGCAGAGCGGGAGGGGGATACGAGCAGTACTTC; cdr3_aa: CASRAGGGYEQYF
j_call: TRBJ2-3; v_call: TRBV9; clone_size: NA; d_call: TRBD2; cdr3_nt: TGTGCCAGCAGCGTAGCGCCTAGCGGGAGTTTTACAGATACGCAGTATTTT; cdr3_aa: CASSVAPSGSFTDTQYF
j_call: TRBJ1-1; v_call: TRBV7-2; clone_size: once; d_call: TRBD1; cdr3_nt: TGTGCCAGCAGCCCGATCCCGGGACAGGAAGCTTTCTTT; cdr3_aa: CASSPIPGQEAFF
j_call: TRBJ2-7; v_call: TRBV4-1; clone_size: NA; d_call: NA; cdr3_nt: TGCGCCAGCAGCCAAGCGATTCTGGGACTTGACTACGAGCAGTACTTC; cdr3_aa: CASSQAILGLDYEQYF
j_call: TRBJ2-3; v_call: TRBV7-2; clone_size: once; d_call: TRBD1; cdr3_nt: TGTGCCAGCAGCTTTCCAATCGGGACAGGGGTAGATACGCAGTATTTT; cdr3_aa: CASSFPIGTGVDTQYF
j_call: TRBJ2-7; v_call: TRBV5-1; clone_size: NA; d_call: NA; cdr3_nt: TGCGCCAGCAGCGGGGCCTTCTATAACGAGCAGTACTTC; cdr3_aa: CASSGAFYNEQYF
j_call: TRBJ2-7; v_call: TRBV6-5; clone_size: NA; d_call: NA; cdr3_nt: TGTGCCAGCAGTTACTCCTCCGGGAACTTCAACGAGCAGTACTTC; cdr3_aa: CASSYSSGNFNEQYF
j_call: TRBJ2-1; v_call: TRBV19; clone_size: NA; d_call: TRBD1; cdr3_nt: TGTGCCAGTAGTAGTACAGGGGGCTTTGAGCAGTTCTTC; cdr3_aa: CASSSTGGFEQFF
j_call: TRBJ2-7; v_call: TRBV7-9; clone_size: few; d_call: NA; cdr3_nt: TGTGCCAGCAGCCTAGGGGGAGGGCCTAACGAGCAGTACTTC; cdr3_aa: CASSLGGGPNEQYF
j_call: TRBJ2-7; v_call: TRBV5-5; clone_size: NA; d_call: NA; cdr3_nt: TGTGCCAGCAGCTTCGGTCAGGGGCCCTCCTACGAGCAGTACTTC; cdr3_aa: CASSFGQGPSYEQYF
j_call: TRBJ1-2; v_call: TRBV4-1; clone_size: NA; d_call: NA; cdr3_nt: TGCGCCAGCAGCCCCGAGGGGGACTATGGCTACACCTTC; cdr3_aa: CASSPEGDYGYTF
j_call: TRBJ2-1; v_call: TRBV27; clone_size: NA; d_call: TRBD2; cdr3_nt: TGTGCCAGCAGTTTACTAGCGGGAGATGGATTTCGCAATGAGCAGTTCTTC; cdr3_aa: CASSLLAGDGFRNEQFF
j_call: TRBJ2-1; v_call: TRBV7-8; clone_size: NA; d_call: NA; cdr3_nt: TGTGCCAGCAGTGTAGGGGGAGGGCCTGTTCATGAGCAGTTCTTC; cdr3_aa: CASSVGGGPVHEQFF
j_call: TRBJ2-2; v_call: TRBV7-6; clone_size: NA; d_call: TRBD1; cdr3_nt: TGTGCCAGCAGCTTAGCGTTTAGGGGGCCAAACGGGGAGCTGTTTTTT; cdr3_aa: CASSLAFRGPNGELFF
j_call: TRBJ2-3; v_call: TRBV7-9; clone_size: NA; d_call: NA; cdr3_nt: TGTTCCAGCAGCTTGGGCTCAGATACGCAGTATTTT; cdr3_aa: CSSSLGSDTQYF
j_call: TRBJ2-1; v_call: TRBV4-1; clone_size: NA; d_call: NA; cdr3_nt: TGCGCCAGCAGCCCTGGGCCCCTCTCAACATTGCCCAATGAGCAGTTCTTC; cdr3_aa: CASSPGPLSTLPNEQFF
j_call: TRBJ1-5; v_call: TRBV7-9; clone_size: NA; d_call: NA; cdr3_nt: TGTGCCAGCAGCCACTCCAATCAGCCCCAGCATTTT; cdr3_aa: CASSHSNQPQHF
j_call: TRBJ2-7; v_call: TRBV28; clone_size: NA; d_call: NA; cdr3_nt: TGTGCCAGCAGTTTATGGTCAGGCAGGTCCAGGTACGAGCAGTACTTC; cdr3_aa: CASSLWSGRSRYEQYF
j_call: TRBJ2-7; v_call: TRBV27; clone_size: NA; d_call: NA; cdr3_nt: TGTGCCAGCAGTTTATCCCCGGGGGACTCCTACGAGCAGTACTTC; cdr3_aa: CASSLSPGDSYEQYF
j_call: TRBJ2-1; v_call: TRBV9; clone_size: NA; d_call: TRBD1; cdr3_nt: TGTGCCAGCAGCCTAGGGGCAGGGGGCGGTGCAAATGAGCAGTTCTTC; cdr3_aa: CASSLGAGGGANEQFF
j_call: TRBJ2-7; v_call: TRBV7-9; clone_size: few; d_call: TRBD2; cdr3_nt: TGTGCCACCCATAGCGGGAGCGAGCAGTACTTC; cdr3_aa: CATHSGSEQYF
j_call: TRBJ2-7; v_call: TRBV7-8; clone_size: NA; d_call: TRBD2; cdr3_nt: TGTGCCAGCAGCCCGACAGACCTGGGACTATTCTACGAGCAGTACTTC; cdr3_aa: CASSPTDLGLFYEQYF
j_call: TRBJ2-5; v_call: TRBV5-4; clone_size: NA; d_call: NA; cdr3_nt: TGTGCCAGCAGTCTGAGACGGGAGCAAGGGACCCAGTACTTC; cdr3_aa: CASSLRREQGTQYF
j_call: TRBJ1-5; v_call: TRBV28; clone_size: once; d_call: NA; cdr3_nt: TGTGCCAGCACCGGACAGCCCAATCAGCCCCAGCATTTT; cdr3_aa: CASTGQPNQPQHF
j_call: TRBJ2-7; v_call: TRBV18; clone_size: NA; d_call: NA; cdr3_nt: TGTGCCAGCTCACCAAACGATCAACTCCTCTACGAGCAGTACTTC; cdr3_aa: CASSPNDQLLYEQYF
j_call: TRBJ1-1; v_call: TRBV5-1; clone_size: NA; d_call: NA; cdr3_nt: TGCGCCAGCAGCTTGGATTTCGTCAACACTGAAGCTTTCTTT; cdr3_aa: CASSLDFVNTEAFF
j_call: TRBJ2-3; v_call: TRBV7-3; clone_size: NA; d_call: TRBD2; cdr3_nt: TGTGCCAGCAGCTCGTGGACTAGAAGCACAGATACGCAGTATTTT; cdr3_aa: CASSSWTRSTDTQYF
j_call: TRBJ2-1; v_call: TRBV28; clone_size: NA; d_call: TRBD1; cdr3_nt: TGTGCCAGCAGCAGACAGGGGGCCCTTCATGAGCAGTTCTTC; cdr3_aa: CASSRQGALHEQFF
j_call: TRBJ1-3; v_call: TRBV6-1; clone_size: NA; d_call: NA; cdr3_nt: TGTGCCAGCAGTGAAACGGGACTTACTGGAAACACCATATATTTT; cdr3_aa: CASSETGLTGNTIYF
j_call: TRBJ2-1; v_call: TRBV7-2; clone_size: NA; d_call: TRBD2; cdr3_nt: TGTGCCAGCAGCTCCCTAGCGGGACTGGGCTACAATGAGCAGTTCTTC; cdr3_aa: CASSSLAGLGYNEQFF
j_call: TRBJ1-2; v_call: TRBV2; clone_size: few; d_call: TRBD1; cdr3_nt: TGTGCCAGCAATGGGGACAGTACGACGGGCTACACCTTC; cdr3_aa: CASNGDSTTGYTF
j_call: TRBJ2-1; v_call: TRBV19; clone_size: NA; d_call: TRBD2; cdr3_nt: TGTGCCAGTAGTACCGGGACTAGCGGTTACAATGAGCAGTTCTTC; cdr3_aa: CASSTGTSGYNEQFF
j_call: TRBJ2-7; v_call: TRBV27; clone_size: NA; d_call: TRBD2; cdr3_nt: TGTGCCAGCAAAGGGACAGCGGGAGGGATCTACGAGCAGTACTTC; cdr3_aa: CASKGTAGGIYEQYF
j_call: TRBJ1-1; v_call: TRBV7-9; clone_size: NA; d_call: NA; cdr3_nt: TGTGCCAGCAGAGACCCGACAGGTGCTGAAGCTTTCTTT; cdr3_aa: CASRDPTGAEAFF
j_call: TRBJ2-1; v_call: TRBV19; clone_size: NA; d_call: TRBD2; cdr3_nt: TGTGCCAGTAGTATCGGACTAGCGGGGGGGAGCTCCTACAATGAGCAGTTCTTC; cdr3_aa: CASSIGLAGGSSYNEQFF
j_call: TRBJ2-7; v_call: TRBV11-3; clone_size: few; d_call: TRBD2; cdr3_nt: TGTGCCAGCAGCTTAGAGCAGACCGGGGGGGCCTACGAGCAGTACTTC; cdr3_aa: CASSLEQTGGAYEQYF
j_call: TRBJ2-3; v_call: TRBV5-1; clone_size: NA; d_call: NA; cdr3_nt: TGCGCCAGCAGCTCGTCCCGAGGCGGCACAGATACGCAGTATTTT; cdr3_aa: CASSSSRGGTDTQYF
j_call: TRBJ1-4; v_call: TRBV5-6; clone_size: NA; d_call: TRBD1; cdr3_nt: TGTGCCAGCAAGGGGGCCGCAGAGAATGAAAAACTGTTTTTT; cdr3_aa: CASKGAAENEKLFF
j_call: TRBJ2-7; v_call: TRBV30; clone_size: NA; d_call: NA; cdr3_nt: TGTGCCTGGAGTGATTTAGGGGGAGGGCTCTACGAGCAGTACTTC; cdr3_aa: CAWSDLGGGLYEQYF
j_call: TRBJ2-7; v_call: TRBV28; clone_size: NA; d_call: NA; cdr3_nt: TGTGCCAGCAGTCCCTCAGGAAAACGATACGAGCAGTACTTC; cdr3_aa: CASSPSGKRYEQYF
j_call: TRBJ2-7; v_call: TRBV28; clone_size: NA; d_call: NA; cdr3_nt: TGTGCCAGCAGCCGTCACACAGGGTCTCGTCCCTACGAGCAGTACTTC; cdr3_aa: CASSRHTGSRPYEQYF
j_call: TRBJ1-6; v_call: TRBV15; clone_size: NA; d_call: NA; cdr3_nt: TGTGCCACCAGCAGGGAGAATTCACCCCTCCACTTT; cdr3_aa: CATSRENSPLHF
j_call: TRBJ2-1; v_call: TRBV7-9; clone_size: NA; d_call: NA; cdr3_nt: TGTGCCAGCAGCTTAGGCGAGGGTGGGTTAGAGCAGTTCTTC; cdr3_aa: CASSLGEGGLEQFF
j_call: TRBJ1-1; v_call: TRBV30; clone_size: NA; d_call: NA; cdr3_nt: TGTGCCTGGAGTGGGGCAGGGAAAGCTTTCTTT; cdr3_aa: CAWSGAGKAFF